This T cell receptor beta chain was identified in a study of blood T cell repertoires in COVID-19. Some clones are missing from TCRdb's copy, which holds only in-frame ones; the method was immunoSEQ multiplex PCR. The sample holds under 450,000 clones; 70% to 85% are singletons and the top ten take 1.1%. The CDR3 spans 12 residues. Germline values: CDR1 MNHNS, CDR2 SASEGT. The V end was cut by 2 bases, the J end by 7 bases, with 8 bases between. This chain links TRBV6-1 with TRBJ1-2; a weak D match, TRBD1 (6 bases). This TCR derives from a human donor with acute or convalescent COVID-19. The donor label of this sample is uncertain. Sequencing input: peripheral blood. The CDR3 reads CASSEWGPGYTF. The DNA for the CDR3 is TGTGCCAGCAGTGAATGGGGGCCTGGCTACACCTTC.